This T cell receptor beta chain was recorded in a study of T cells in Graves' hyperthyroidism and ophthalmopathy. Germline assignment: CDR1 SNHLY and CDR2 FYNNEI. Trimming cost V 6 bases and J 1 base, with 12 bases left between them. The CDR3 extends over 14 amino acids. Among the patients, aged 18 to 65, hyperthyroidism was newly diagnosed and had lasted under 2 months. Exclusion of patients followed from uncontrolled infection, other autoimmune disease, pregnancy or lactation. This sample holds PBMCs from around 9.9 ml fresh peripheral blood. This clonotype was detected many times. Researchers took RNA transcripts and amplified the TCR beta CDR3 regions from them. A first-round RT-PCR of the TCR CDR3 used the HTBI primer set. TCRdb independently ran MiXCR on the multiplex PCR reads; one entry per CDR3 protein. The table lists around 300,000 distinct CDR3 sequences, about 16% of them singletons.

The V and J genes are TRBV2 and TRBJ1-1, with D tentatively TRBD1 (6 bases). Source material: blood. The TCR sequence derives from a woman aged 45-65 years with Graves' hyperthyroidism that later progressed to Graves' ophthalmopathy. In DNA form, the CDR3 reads TGTGCCAGCAGATCCGGGACAACGAACACTGAAGCTTTCTTT. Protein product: CASRSGTTNTEAFF.